This T cell receptor beta chain was retrieved from a study of spatial heterogeneity in lung cancer. This clonotype showed up many times. TCRdb ran MiXCR on the 5' RACE reads and lists one entry per CDR3 protein. The table records about 23,000 distinct CDR3 sequences, 4% to 5% of them present only once. CDR1 is MDHEN, CDR2 SYDVKM, per germline. V was pared by 6 bases and J by 5 bases, with 6 bases of the junction left unmatched. This CDR3 has 14 residues. Indicated time point: sample taken at primary tumor resection. Extraction of whole RNA from tumor, nontumor lung or frozen PBMC preceded unsorted sequencing.

The receptor was derived from a male donor with early-stage non-small cell lung cancer. The sample was PBMCs, taken at surgery. V and J are TRBV28 and TRBJ2-3, with 9 bases matching TRBD2. Here the CDR3 reads CASRSGGSEDTQYF. Here the CDR3 DNA reads TGTGCCAGCAGGAGCGGGGGGAGTGAAGATACGCAGTATTTT. Complete variable domain (other parts from reference TRBV28 and TRBJ2-3): DVKVTQSSRYLVKRTGEKVFLECVQDMDHENMFWYRQDPGLGLRLIYFSYDVKMKEKGDIPEGYSVSREKKERFSLILESASTNQTSMYLCASRSGGSEDTQYFGPGTRLTVL.